This TCR beta chain was recorded in a study of T cell clusters in autoimmune cytopenias. Regarding this clonotype: Its antigen is unidentified.

In germline, CDR1 is SGHRS, CDR2 YFSETQ. This CDR3 is 21 amino acids long. Study results and caveats: Exclusive TRB clusters were about 2.9-fold more numerous in healthy donors than in active autoimmune hepatitis.

TRB was amplified by touch-down multiplex PCR, primer pools A and B combined. Reanalyzing the multiplex PCR reads, TCRdb keeps one entry per CDR3 protein, without DNA. This table lists around 5,400 distinct CDR3 sequences. TRB was amplified from 250 ng of peripheral blood genomic DNA per sample. These data were likewise used in another study, on T cell repertoires in aging, cancer and after chemotherapy. That source adds: Immunological memory after chemotherapy cannot be judged from the repertoire data.

This clonotype originated in a human donor in good health. V usage is TRBV5-1 and J usage is TRBJ2-7; TCRdb's D call, TRBD2, is unchecked because there is no DNA. Sequenced sample: peripheral blood. The CDR3 loop is CASSLETLWASGEGVVDEQYF.